The sequence of this T cell receptor (beta chain) was determined in a study of T cells after yellow fever vaccination. Study-wide context: SMART-Seq v4 Ultra Low Input served to prepare low-cell-number fractions.

Germline V gives CDR1 SNHLY, CDR2 FYNNEI. Trimming pared 3 bases from V and 2 bases from J, leaving 14 bases between. The CDR3 contains 15 residues. Turning to this clonotype: Its cognate antigen is unknown.

Whole-study results and caveats: One caveat is that FACS-sorted repertoires could contain abundant clonotypes contaminating from the bulk population. Reappearing after the booster were most of the clones from primary vaccination (around 96% CD4, approximately 85% CD8).

TCRdb re-called the 5' RACE reads with MiXCR, one entry per CDR3 protein. The data hold roughly 500,000 distinct CDR3 sequences, with approximately 21% observed a single time. The sequence derives from a man aged 25-45 years who received the YFV17D yellow fever vaccine. Sequencing was performed on PBMCs, taken 15 days after the yellow fever booster vaccination. The J gene is TRBJ2-7, the V gene TRBV2; perhaps TRBD1 as D (6 bases). CDR3 DNA sequence: TGTGCCAGCAGTGACGATGAGGACAGTACCTACGAGCAGTACTTC. Translating gives CASSDDEDSTYEQYF.